These T cell receptor beta chains were read from a single sample in a study of T and B cells in COVID-19 patients. TCRdb re-called the multiplex PCR reads through MiXCR, storing one row per CDR3 protein. This table has 15,000 to 20,000 distinct CDR3 sequences, roughly 36% appearing once. Material: blood. All receptors derive from a human donor with active COVID-19. Both conserved end residues are part of each CDR3. D genes are given only for firm matches. Clone sizes are given selectively: once, few, many, or a class where the clone is expanded.

J gene,V gene,D gene,clone size,CDR3 DNA,CDR3 protein
TRBJ2-7,TRBV5-6,-,few,TGTGCCAGCAGCTTTTTCACTTCCTACGAGCAGTACTTC,CASSFFTSYEQYF
TRBJ2-6,TRBV12-3/TRBV12-4,TRBD2,-,TGTGCCAGCAGTTTCCGCGGGGGGACTGGGGCCAACGTCCTGACTTTC,CASSFRGGTGANVLTF
TRBJ2-1,TRBV6-5,-,medium-sized,TGTGCCAGCAGTGTAGTGGGTGAGCAGTTCTTC,CASSVVGEQFF
TRBJ2-1,TRBV7-6,-,-,TGTGCCAGCAGCCCCCCCTCGAGCGACTTTTCCTACAATGAGCAGTTCTTC,CASSPPSSDFSYNEQFF
TRBJ1-5,TRBV29-1,-,few,TGCAGCGTCACGGATTTATTGGGTACAAGGAATCAGCCCCAGCATTTT,CSVTDLLGTRNQPQHF
TRBJ1-5,TRBV19,TRBD1,-,TGTGCCAGTATGACCCCGGGGGACAGGGGTCAGCCCCAGCATTTT,CASMTPGDRGQPQHF
TRBJ2-2,TRBV6-5,-,medium-sized,TGTGCCAGCAGTTACCGGGGACCGTCTTGGGACACCGGGGAGCTGTTTTTT,CASSYRGPSWDTGELFF
TRBJ2-7,TRBV14,TRBD1,-,TGTGCCAGCAGCCAAGGGAAGGGACAGAGGTTCCCTGAGCAGTACTTC,CASSQGKGQRFPEQYF
TRBJ2-2,TRBV6-5,-,medium-sized,TGTGCCAGCAGTATACTTTCCGCCGGGGAGCTGTTTTTT,CASSILSAGELFF
TRBJ2-3,TRBV13,TRBD2,few,TGTGCCAGCAGCTTAGGCCTAACCGGGACTAGCGGGGGGAATACGCAGTATTTT,CASSLGLTGTSGGNTQYF
TRBJ2-7,TRBV20-1,-,once,TGCAGTGCTAGAAGACGGGCTGACTACGAGCAGTACTTC,CSARRRADYEQYF
TRBJ2-2,TRBV5-5,-,few,TGTGCCAGCACCTTGTGGGGTCCGACCGGGGAGCTGTTTTTT,CASTLWGPTGELFF
TRBJ2-7,TRBV6-5,-,medium-sized,TGTGCCAGCAGTTCGGCAGGGGCCCACGAGCAGTACTTC,CASSSAGAHEQYF
TRBJ2-1,TRBV27,-,few,TGTGCCAGCAGCCCCGGGTGGAGGGGGGCTTCCTACAATGAGCAGTTCTTC,CASSPGWRGASYNEQFF
TRBJ2-3,TRBV6-6,-,-,TGTGCCAGCAAGAACGGGCAATCCACAGATACGCAGTATTTT,CASKNGQSTDTQYF
TRBJ2-2,TRBV7-9,-,-,TGTGCCAGCAGCGTAACGGGGTACACCGGGGAGCTGTTTTTT,CASSVTGYTGELFF
TRBJ2-3,TRBV19,-,medium-sized,TGTGCCAGTAGTATAAATAAGGGCACAGATACGCAGTATTTT,CASSINKGTDTQYF
TRBJ2-2,TRBV6-2/TRBV6-3,-,few,TGTGCCAGCAGTTACAGTTGGGAGACCGCAGATACCGGGGAGCTGTTTTTT,CASSYSWETADTGELFF
TRBJ1-2,TRBV6-5,-,-,TGTGCCAGCAGTCCCTCGATATCGGCTAACTATGGCTACACCTTC,CASSPSISANYGYTF
TRBJ1-3,TRBV19,TRBD1,few,TGTGCCAGTAGAGATAACTTTGGACAGGGGAGTTTTGGAAACACCATATATTTT,CASRDNFGQGSFGNTIYF
TRBJ1-5,TRBV13,TRBD1,medium-sized,TGTGCCAGCAGCTTAGCACAGGGGGTAGGTCAGCCCCAGCATTTT,CASSLAQGVGQPQHF
TRBJ2-5,TRBV5-4,TRBD2,few,TGTGCCAGCAGCTTGGAAGTAGCGGGGGGTGTGACCCAGTACTTC,CASSLEVAGGVTQYF
TRBJ1-2,TRBV19,-,few,TGTGCCAGTAGTATAGATCCCGGGAAGGGGACGTCCGGCTACACCTTC,CASSIDPGKGTSGYTF
TRBJ1-4,TRBV5-5,-,-,TGTGCCAGCAGCTTTTCCCCCGGGGAGGAAAAACTGTTTTTT,CASSFSPGEEKLFF
TRBJ1-1,TRBV10-3,-,-,TGTGCCATCAGTGTGGGGGTTGGGACTGAAGCTTTCTTT,CAISVGVGTEAFF
TRBJ2-1,TRBV19,TRBD2,many,TGTGCCAGTACCCTGGGGCTAGCGGGGGGCTCCTACAATGAGCAGTTCTTC,CASTLGLAGGSYNEQFF
TRBJ1-2,TRBV6-5,-,-,TGTGCCAGCAGTTACTCTGGCACACAGGGTGGCTACACCTTC,CASSYSGTQGGYTF
TRBJ1-6,TRBV12-3/TRBV12-4,-,-,TGTGCCAGCAGTTTAAGGAGACCTTATAATTCACCCCTCCACTTT,CASSLRRPYNSPLHF
TRBJ1-2,TRBV27,TRBD1,-,TGTGCCAGCAGAGTGGGACAGACTAACTATGGCTACACCTTC,CASRVGQTNYGYTF
TRBJ2-6,TRBV19,TRBD1,medium-sized,TGTGCCAGTAGTACTAGCCAGGGGGCCCTGAACGTCCTGACTTTC,CASSTSQGALNVLTF
TRBJ2-3,TRBV6-6,-,-,TGTGCCAGCAGTTATGTTGGCGGGGTGACAGATACGCAGTATTTT,CASSYVGGVTDTQYF
TRBJ1-4,TRBV6-1,-,few,TGTGCCAGCAGTCAAGCCCACAGGGTCCCAATCATAACTTTT,CASSQAHRVPIITF
TRBJ1-1,TRBV19,TRBD1,-,TGTGCCAGTAGTATTGATCGACAGGGGAACACTGAAGCTTTCTTT,CASSIDRQGNTEAFF
TRBJ1-2,TRBV28,-,-,TGTGCCAGCAGTATATCGGGGCCCTATGGCTACACCTTC,CASSISGPYGYTF
TRBJ1-2,TRBV6-1,TRBD1,-,TGTGCCAGCAGCCCCTCCGGGACAGGGTCCTATGGCTACACCTTC,CASSPSGTGSYGYTF
TRBJ2-2,TRBV27,-,-,TGTGCCAGCAGTCGGGGGCTCGGGAACACCGGGGAGCTGTTTTTT,CASSRGLGNTGELFF
TRBJ2-5,TRBV7-9,-,-,TGTGCCAGCAGCCCCCTACGGCTTCCTCAGACCCAGTACTTC,CASSPLRLPQTQYF
TRBJ1-4,TRBV6-5,TRBD1,few,TGTGCCAGCAGGGGGGGCAGGGGGCTTGAAAAACTGTTTTTT,CASRGGRGLEKLFF
TRBJ1-6,TRBV5-1,-,-,TGCGCCAGCAGCAAGACACAGGGCTTGGATTCACCCCTCCACTTT,CASSKTQGLDSPLHF
TRBJ1-1,TRBV4-3,-,-,TGCGCCAGCAGCCAAGTCGACAGCAACACTGAAGCTTTCTTT,CASSQVDSNTEAFF
TRBJ2-3,TRBV7-2,-,-,TGTGCCAGCAGCCTGGGACAACACACAGATACGCAGTATTTT,CASSLGQHTDTQYF
TRBJ2-2,TRBV7-6,-,-,TGTGCCAGCAGCTTACGGGCTAGCCAGGGCGGGGAGCTGTTTTTT,CASSLRASQGGELFF
TRBJ1-2,TRBV20-1,-,-,TGCAGTGCTAGAGGGTTGTCGGCAGTTAATTATGGCTACACCTTC,CSARGLSAVNYGYTF
TRBJ1-4,TRBV7-6,-,few,TGTGCCAGCAGCAACCCCGGGACTAGTAATGAAAAACTGTTTTTT,CASSNPGTSNEKLFF
TRBJ2-7,TRBV7-2,-,-,TGTGCCAGCAGTATAACCGGGACAAGATACGAGCAGTACTTC,CASSITGTRYEQYF
TRBJ2-1,TRBV19,-,medium-sized,TGTGCCAGTAGTATAGGGTCGGGGGCCCCCAATGAGCAGTTCTTC,CASSIGSGAPNEQFF
TRBJ1-1,TRBV5-5,TRBD1,-,TGTGCCAGCAGTCAAGGGGGCTCGGCAGCTTTCTTT,CASSQGGSAAFF
TRBJ2-3,TRBV12-3/TRBV12-4,TRBD2,few,TGTGCCAGCAGTTTAACTAGCGGGGACCGCACAGATACGCAGTATTTT,CASSLTSGDRTDTQYF
TRBJ2-1,TRBV6-4,-,few,TGTGCCAGCAGTCCGGGCTTACGGGCCTACAATGAGCAGTTCTTC,CASSPGLRAYNEQFF
TRBJ2-3,TRBV10-3,TRBD2,-,TGTGCCATCAGTGTCTCGGGGGGGGGCACAGATACGCAGTATTTT,CAISVSGGGTDTQYF